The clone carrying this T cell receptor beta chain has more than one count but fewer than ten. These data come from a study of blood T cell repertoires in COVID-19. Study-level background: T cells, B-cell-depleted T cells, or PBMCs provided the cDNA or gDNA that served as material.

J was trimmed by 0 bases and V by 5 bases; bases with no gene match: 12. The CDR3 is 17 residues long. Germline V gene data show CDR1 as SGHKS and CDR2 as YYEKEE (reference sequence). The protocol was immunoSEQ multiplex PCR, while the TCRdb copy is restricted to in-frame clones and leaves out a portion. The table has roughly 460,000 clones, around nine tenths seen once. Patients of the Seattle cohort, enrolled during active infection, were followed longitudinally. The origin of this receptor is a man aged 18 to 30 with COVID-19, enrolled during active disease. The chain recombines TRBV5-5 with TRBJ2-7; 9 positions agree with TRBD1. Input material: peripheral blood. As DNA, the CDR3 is TGTGCCAGCAGTCCCGGGACAGGGAGGACCAGCTCCTACGAGCAGTACTTC. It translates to CASSPGTGRTSSYEQYF.